The present entry profiles one T cell receptor (beta chain) with its context. Its antigen remains unknown. The data were obtained in a study of T cell responses to AZD1222 COVID-19 vaccine. Study-wide background: Recipients boosted at about 4 weeks or about 12 weeks are pooled. Study-level points and caveats: Once two AZD1222 doses were given, Spike-specific TCR breadth and depth went up. Vaccine-associated CD4 TCRs spanned spike, dominant at 160-218 and 743-854. Possibly, clonal diversity was underestimated; donors were largely white British and included more females.

This CDR3 contains 14 residues. Germline lookup yields CDR1 SGHTA and CDR2 FQGNSA. The V gene lost 5 bases and the J gene lost 5 bases, with 13 bases spanning the gap. The table came from immunoSEQ multiplex PCR; TCRdb's copy has only in-frame clones and leaves some out. Altogether about 130,000 clones are present, approximately 84% being singletons, with the ten largest covering more than 20%. The clonotype was recovered from an adult in good health. Here the sequenced sample was peripheral blood, taken on day 0 of AZD1222 vaccination. The J gene is TRBJ1-5, the V gene TRBV7-2, with no clear D. CDR3 protein: CASSRNSPHQPQHF. CDR3 sequence (DNA): TGTGCCAGCAGCCGCAACAGTCCTCATCAGCCCCAGCATTTT.